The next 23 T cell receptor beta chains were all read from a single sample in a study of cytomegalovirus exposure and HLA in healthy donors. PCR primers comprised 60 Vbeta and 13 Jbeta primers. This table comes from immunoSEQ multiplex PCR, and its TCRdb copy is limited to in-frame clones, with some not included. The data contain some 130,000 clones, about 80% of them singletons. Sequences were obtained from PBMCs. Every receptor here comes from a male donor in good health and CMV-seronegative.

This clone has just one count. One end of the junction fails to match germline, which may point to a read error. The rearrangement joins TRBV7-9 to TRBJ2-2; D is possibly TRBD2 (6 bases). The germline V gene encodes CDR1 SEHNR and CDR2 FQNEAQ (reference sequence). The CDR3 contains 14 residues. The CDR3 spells CSSSLPGLYRELFF. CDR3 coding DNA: TGTTCCAGCAGCTTACCGGGACTCTATAGGGAGCTGTTTTTT.

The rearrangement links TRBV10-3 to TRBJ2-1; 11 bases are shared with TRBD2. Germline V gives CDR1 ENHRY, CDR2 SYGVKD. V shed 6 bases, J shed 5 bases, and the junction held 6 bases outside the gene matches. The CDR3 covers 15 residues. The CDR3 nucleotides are TGTGCCATCAGAGTCACTAGCGGGAGTCACAATGAGCAGTTCTTC. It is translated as CAIRVTSGSHNEQFF.

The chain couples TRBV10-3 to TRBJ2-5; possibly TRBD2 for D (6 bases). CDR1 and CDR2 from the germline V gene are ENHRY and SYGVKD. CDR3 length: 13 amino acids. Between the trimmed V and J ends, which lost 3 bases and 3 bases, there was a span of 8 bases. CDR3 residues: CAISDGGEETQYF. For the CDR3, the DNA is TGTGCCATCAGTGACGGAGGGGAAGAGACCCAGTACTTC.

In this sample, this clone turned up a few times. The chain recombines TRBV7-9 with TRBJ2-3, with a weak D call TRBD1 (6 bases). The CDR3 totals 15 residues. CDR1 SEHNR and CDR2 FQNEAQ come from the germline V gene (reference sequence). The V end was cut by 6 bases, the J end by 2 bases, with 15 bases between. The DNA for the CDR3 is TGTGCCAGCAGATTCCCGGGACAATACACAGATACGCAGTATTTT. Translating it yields CASRFPGQYTDTQYF.

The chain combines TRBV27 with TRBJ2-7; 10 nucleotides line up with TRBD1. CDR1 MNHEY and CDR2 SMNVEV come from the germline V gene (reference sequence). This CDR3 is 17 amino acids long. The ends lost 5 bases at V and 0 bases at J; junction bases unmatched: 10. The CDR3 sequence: CASSAQGQGTPSYEQYF. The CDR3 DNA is TGTGCCAGCAGTGCACAGGGACAGGGGACTCCCTCCTACGAGCAGTACTTC.

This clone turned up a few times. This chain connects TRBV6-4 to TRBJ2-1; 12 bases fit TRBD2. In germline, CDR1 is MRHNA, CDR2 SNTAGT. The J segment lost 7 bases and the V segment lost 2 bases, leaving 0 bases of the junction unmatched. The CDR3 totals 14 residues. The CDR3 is CASSDGTSGNEQFF. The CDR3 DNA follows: TGTGCCAGCAGTGACGGGACTAGCGGGAATGAGCAGTTCTTC.

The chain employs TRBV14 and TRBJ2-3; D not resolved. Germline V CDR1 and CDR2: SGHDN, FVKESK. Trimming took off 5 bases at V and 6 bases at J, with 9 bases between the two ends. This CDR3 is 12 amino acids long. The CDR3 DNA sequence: TGTGCCAGCAGCACATTCCGCGATACGCAGTATTTT. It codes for CASSTFRDTQYF.

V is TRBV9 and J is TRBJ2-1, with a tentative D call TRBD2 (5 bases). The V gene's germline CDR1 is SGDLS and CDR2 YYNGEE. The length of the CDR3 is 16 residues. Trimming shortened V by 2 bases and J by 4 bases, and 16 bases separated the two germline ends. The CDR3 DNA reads TGTGCCAGCAGCGTGGCTGGATGGGAGAGTTACAATGAGCAGTTCTTC. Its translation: CASSVAGWESYNEQFF.

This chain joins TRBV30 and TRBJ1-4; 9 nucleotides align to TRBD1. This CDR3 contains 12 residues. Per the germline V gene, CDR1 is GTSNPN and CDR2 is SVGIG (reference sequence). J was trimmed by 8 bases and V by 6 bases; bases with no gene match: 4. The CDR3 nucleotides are TGTGCCTGTACAGGGGGCTTGGAAAAACTGTTTTTT. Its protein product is CACTGGLEKLFF.

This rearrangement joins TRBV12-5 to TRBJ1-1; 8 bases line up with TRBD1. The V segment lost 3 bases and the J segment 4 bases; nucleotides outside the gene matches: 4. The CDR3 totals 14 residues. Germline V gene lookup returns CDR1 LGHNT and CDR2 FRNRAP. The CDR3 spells CASGLGRGLTEAFF. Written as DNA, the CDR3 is TGTGCTAGTGGTTTAGGCAGGGGGCTCACTGAAGCTTTCTTT.

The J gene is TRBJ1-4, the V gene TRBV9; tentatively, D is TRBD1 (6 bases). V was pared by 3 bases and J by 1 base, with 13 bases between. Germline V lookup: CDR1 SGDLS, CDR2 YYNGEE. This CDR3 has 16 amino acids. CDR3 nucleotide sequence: TGTGCCAGCAGCGGTACAGGGTCAGGAACTAATGAAAAACTGTTTTTT. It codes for CASSGTGSGTNEKLFF.

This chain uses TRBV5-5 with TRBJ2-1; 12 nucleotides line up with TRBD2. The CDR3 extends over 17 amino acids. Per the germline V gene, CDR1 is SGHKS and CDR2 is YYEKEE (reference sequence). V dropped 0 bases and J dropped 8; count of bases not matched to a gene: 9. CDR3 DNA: TGTGCCAGCAGCTTGGTAGCGACTAGCGGGAGTATGTATGAGCAGTTCTTC. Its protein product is CASSLVATSGSMYEQFF.

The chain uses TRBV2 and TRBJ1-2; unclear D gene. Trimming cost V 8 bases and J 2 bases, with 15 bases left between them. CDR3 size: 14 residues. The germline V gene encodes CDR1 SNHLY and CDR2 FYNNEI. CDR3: CASLSDNSNYGYTF. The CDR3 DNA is TGTGCCAGCCTCTCAGACAACTCAAACTATGGCTACACCTTC.

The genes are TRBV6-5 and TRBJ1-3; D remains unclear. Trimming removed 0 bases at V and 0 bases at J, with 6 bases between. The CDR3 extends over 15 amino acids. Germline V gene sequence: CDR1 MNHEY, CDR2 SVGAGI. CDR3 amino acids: CASSYSGSSGNTIYF. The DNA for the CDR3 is TGTGCCAGCAGTTACTCCGGGAGCTCTGGAAACACCATATATTTT.

The CDR3 DNA reads TGTGCCAGCAGCCCCAGACAGGGTACGCAGTATTTT. Translating gives CASSPRQGTQYF. The rearrangement joins TRBV6-5 to TRBJ2-3, with 7 positions matching TRBD1. The CDR3 is 12 amino acids. V lost 6 bases, J lost 8 bases, and 5 bases stayed unmatched. Germline values: CDR1 MNHEY, CDR2 SVGAGI.

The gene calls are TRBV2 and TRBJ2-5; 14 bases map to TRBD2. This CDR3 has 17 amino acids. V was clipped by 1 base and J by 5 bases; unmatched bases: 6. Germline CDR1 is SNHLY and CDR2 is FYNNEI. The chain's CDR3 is CASSEDGLAGGGETQYF. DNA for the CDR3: TGTGCCAGCAGTGAAGATGGACTAGCGGGGGGAGGGGAGACCCAGTACTTC.

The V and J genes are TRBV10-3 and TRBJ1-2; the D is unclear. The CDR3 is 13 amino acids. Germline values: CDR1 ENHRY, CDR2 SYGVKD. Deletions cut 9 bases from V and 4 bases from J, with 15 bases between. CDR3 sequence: CAIYGGRVYGYTF. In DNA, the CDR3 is TGTGCCATTTATGGCGGGAGGGTCTATGGCTACACCTTC.

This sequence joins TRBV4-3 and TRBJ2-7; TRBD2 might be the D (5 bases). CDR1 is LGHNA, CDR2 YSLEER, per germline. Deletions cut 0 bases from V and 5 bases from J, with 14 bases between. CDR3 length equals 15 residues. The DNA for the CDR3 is TGCGCCAGCAGCCAAGACCTAGGCGAGGGCAACGAGCAGTACTTC. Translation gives CASSQDLGEGNEQYF.

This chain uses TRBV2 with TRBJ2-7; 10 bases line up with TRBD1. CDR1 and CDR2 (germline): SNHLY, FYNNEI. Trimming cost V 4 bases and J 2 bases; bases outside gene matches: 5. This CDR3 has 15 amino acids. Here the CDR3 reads CASSGPGQGPYEQYF. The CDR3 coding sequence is TGTGCCAGCAGTGGACCGGGACAGGGGCCCTACGAGCAGTACTTC.

The CDR3 sequence: CASSQRQGSTGELFF. The CDR3 DNA reads TGTGCCAGCAGCCAAAGACAGGGGAGCACCGGGGAGCTGTTTTTT. The V gene is TRBV4-2, the J gene TRBJ2-2; 8 nucleotides match TRBD1. The CDR3 is 15 amino acids. Germline loops: CDR1 LGHNA, CDR2 YNFKEQ. V lost 2 bases and J lost 4; bases outside the gene matches: 3.

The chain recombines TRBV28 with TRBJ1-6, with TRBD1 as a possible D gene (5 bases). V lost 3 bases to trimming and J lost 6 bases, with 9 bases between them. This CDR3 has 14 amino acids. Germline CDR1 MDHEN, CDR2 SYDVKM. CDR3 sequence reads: CASSFSQGNSPLHF. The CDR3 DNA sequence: TGTGCCAGCAGTTTCTCCCAGGGTAATTCACCCCTCCACTTT.

CDR3: CASNHQVGGNTEAFF. As DNA, the CDR3 is TGTGCCAGCAACCATCAGGTGGGGGGTAACACTGAAGCTTTCTTT. J is TRBJ1-1 and V is TRBV6-1; a weak D match, TRBD1 (5 bases). The CDR3 totals 15 residues. Germline V CDR1 and CDR2: MNHNS, SASEGT. V shed 7 bases and J shed 2 bases, with 17 bases lying between them.

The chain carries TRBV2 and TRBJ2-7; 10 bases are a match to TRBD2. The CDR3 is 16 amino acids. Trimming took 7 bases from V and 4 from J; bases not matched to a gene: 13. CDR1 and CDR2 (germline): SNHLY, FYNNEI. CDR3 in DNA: TGTGCCAGCACTCAGAGGAGGGCTAGCGGGGGTTACGAGCAGTACTTC. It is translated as CASTQRRASGGYEQYF.